This section outlines one TCR beta chain sequence together with its context. Its antigen is not identified. This sample was taken from a study of blood T cells in healthy people across ages. Study-level background: Researchers report that template switching captured about one barcoded beta molecule per two T cells. General study points: Naive T cell percentage by flow cytometry tracked strongly with beta diversity.

Through a sample-barcoded 5' primer and a J-beta primer mix, a second PCR was run for roughly 6 to 12 cycles. Template switching added a 12-random-nucleotide identifier to every cDNA molecule. One entry per CDR3 protein results from TCRdb running MiXCR on the 5' RACE reads. Of roughly 1,800,000 distinct CDR3 sequences in the sample, less than 50% were seen once. V lost 5 bases to trimming and J lost 8 bases, with 12 bases between them. The CDR3 loop spans 12 amino acids. Germline values: CDR1 MGHDK, CDR2 SYGVNS. The rearrangement links TRBV25-1 to TRBJ1-2; maybe TRBD1 (5 bases). The specimen sequenced was blood. This clonotype was sampled from a woman aged 40-49 years in good health. The CDR3 nucleotides read TGTGCCAGCAGTATAGGGGTATACGGCTACACCTTC. Amino acid sequence: CASSIGVYGYTF.